A single sample is the source of the 24 T cell receptor beta chains below, sequenced in a study of T cell responses to AZD1222 COVID-19 vaccine (dated by TCRdb to about 2021). The library was built by means of the immunoSEQ multiplex PCR assay. TCRdb stores this immuneACCESS table with in-frame sequences only. Part of the clones is absent; in the studies checked, under half of the shortfall reflects unresolved V genes, and no reason is known for the rest. A total of roughly 130,000 clones appear in this sample, 70% to 90% of them only once. The ten largest clones capture 1.5% to 2% of the sample. The sample's time point label is to be understood as: baseline before first vaccination. The sequenced sample was peripheral blood, obtained on day 0 of AZD1222 vaccination. The receptors derive from an adult in good health.

The chain employs TRBV7-2 and TRBJ1-5; no definite D call. The CDR3 runs 14 residues. V was shortened by 4 bases and J by 0 bases, with 7 bases between the two germline ends. Per germline, CDR1 SGHTA and CDR2 FQGNSA. CDR3 bases: TGTGCCAGCAGCTCCAGAGGTAGCAATCAGCCCCAGCATTTT. Protein: CASSSRGSNQPQHF.

This sequence joins TRBV2 and TRBJ1-3; 7 bases line up with TRBD1. Trimming at V came to 5 bases and at J to 4 bases, leaving 11 bases not matched to a gene. Germline V CDR1 and CDR2: SNHLY, FYNNEI. The CDR3 spans 16 residues. Written as DNA, the CDR3 is TGTGCCAGCAGTTCACAGGGGACGGGGTACGGAAACACCATATATTTT. It yields the protein CASSSQGTGYGNTIYF. Full variable domain (outside the CDR3, taken from reference TRBV2 and TRBJ1-3): EPEVTQTPSHQVTQMGQEVILRCVPISNHLYFYWYRQILGQKVEFLVSFYNNEISEKSEIFDDQFSVERPDGSNFTLKIRSTKLEDSAMYFCASSSQGTGYGNTIYFGEGSWLTVV.

The chain combines TRBV12-3 or TRBV12-4 with TRBJ2-7; D might be TRBD1 (5 bases). CDR3 size: 13 residues. V lost 6 bases, J lost 4 bases, and 13 bases lay in between. The CDR3 DNA follows: TGTGCCAGCAGGGTCGGACAAAATTACGAGCAGTACTTC. It is translated as CASRVGQNYEQYF.

The chain links TRBV7-8 to TRBJ1-2; the D gene is possibly TRBD1 (5 bases). The length of the CDR3 is 13 residues. Per germline, CDR1 SGHVS and CDR2 FQNEAQ. Between the trimmed V and J ends, which lost 5 bases and 8 bases, there was a span of 15 bases. In DNA, the CDR3 is TGTGCCAGCAGCCTCCAGGGTATGACGGGCTACACCTTC. Protein: CASSLQGMTGYTF.

The DNA for the CDR3 is TGTGCCAGCAGGCAACCGGGACAGGGGCCTTCTAACTATGGCTACACCTTC. Translating gives CASRQPGQGPSNYGYTF. This chain uses TRBV11-2 with TRBJ1-2; 10 nucleotides match TRBD1. Germline CDR1 reads SGHAT; CDR2 reads FQNNGV. The CDR3 covers 17 residues. V lost 6 bases and J lost 0; bases outside the gene matches: 10. Full variable domain (remainder filled in from reference TRBV11-2 and TRBJ1-2): EAGVAQSPRYKIIEKRQSVAFWCNPISGHATLYWYQQILGQGPKLLIQFQNNGVVDDSQLPKDRFSAERLKGVDSTLKIQPAKLEDSAVYLCASRQPGQGPSNYGYTFGSGTRLTVV.

This clone was counted between two and nine times. The V gene is TRBV19, the J gene TRBJ1-4; no firm D call. CDR3 length: 14 amino acids. Trimming took off 1 base at V and 8 bases at J, with 11 bases between the two ends. Germline CDR1 and CDR2: LNHDA and SQIVND (reference sequence). The CDR3 DNA reads as TGTGCCAGTAGTATAGGAGTGGCGCCGGAAAAACTGTTTTTT. The encoded protein is CASSIGVAPEKLFF.

V and J are TRBV5-1 and TRBJ1-1; the D gene is possibly TRBD1 (5 bases). This CDR3 is 14 amino acids long. The V end was cut by 2 bases, the J end by 1 base, with 9 bases between. Germline lookup yields CDR1 SGHRS and CDR2 YFSETQ. In DNA form, the CDR3 reads TGCGCCAGCAGCTTCGGGGACGGGAACACTGAAGCTTTCTTT. The encoded protein is CASSFGDGNTEAFF.

The chain carries TRBV6-5 and TRBJ2-5, with TRBD2 matching 7 bases. CDR3 length equals 16 residues. Germline CDR1 reads MNHEY; CDR2 reads SVGAGI. J lost 3 bases, V lost 1 base, and 8 bases had no gene match. The CDR3 spells CASSYFTGGGEETQYF. CDR3 sequence (DNA): TGTGCCAGCAGTTACTTTACTGGCGGGGGAGAAGAGACCCAGTACTTC.

This CDR3 reads CASSPNAGANSPLHF. Here the CDR3 DNA reads TGTGCCAGCAGCCCCAACGCGGGCGCCAATTCACCCCTCCACTTT. The chain links TRBV7-3 to TRBJ1-6; D gene unclear. Germline-derived CDR1 and CDR2 are SGHTA and FQGTGA. Trimming stripped 5 bases from V and 7 bases from J, with 15 bases between. The length of the CDR3 is 15 residues.

The CDR3: CASSLLGRGDEQFF. The CDR3 DNA is TGTGCCAGCAGCTTGTTGGGCAGGGGCGATGAGCAGTTCTTC. The rearrangement links TRBV7-6 to TRBJ2-1; TRBD1 might be the D (6 bases). Germline V gives CDR1 SGHVS, CDR2 FNYEAQ. With 3 bases removed from V and 8 bases from J, the gap between germline ends came to 14 bases. The CDR3 spans 14 residues.

V and J are TRBV28 and TRBJ1-1; possible D gene TRBD1, 5 bases. The CDR3 has 11 amino acids. V was clipped by 10 bases and J by 11 bases, with 17 bases between them. Germline V gene data show CDR1 as MDHEN and CDR2 as SYDVKM. The DNA of the CDR3 is TGTGCCACACTCCCCGGGACGGAGGCTTTCTTT. It codes for CATLPGTEAFF.

The sample holds one count of this clone. The chain uses TRBV5-5 and TRBJ1-5; TRBD1 matches 9 bases. Germline CDR1 SGHKS, CDR2 YYEKEE (reference sequence). Losses at the gene ends were 3 bases for V and 2 bases for J; bases not matched to a gene: 6. CDR3 length: 16 amino acids. DNA of the CDR3: TGTGCCAGCAGCTACACAGGGGGCGTAGGCAATCAGCCCCAGCATTTT. Encoded protein: CASSYTGGVGNQPQHF. The full variable domain, with the rest looked up from reference TRBV5-5 and TRBJ1-5, is DAGVTQSPTHLIKTRGQQVTLRCSPISGHKSVSWYQQVLGQGPQFIFQYYEKEERGRGNFPDRFSARQFPNYSSELNVNALLLGDSALYLCASSYTGGVGNQPQHFGDGTRLSIL.

V gene TRBV5-1 combines with J gene TRBJ1-1; 9 bases are a match to TRBD1. CDR1 and CDR2 (germline): SGHRS, YFSETQ. This CDR3 comprises 16 residues. V lost 5 bases to trimming and J lost 0 bases; unmatched junction nucleotides: 8. In nucleotides, the CDR3 is TGCGCCAGCAGGGACGGACAGGGGTTGATGAACACTGAAGCTTTCTTT. Encoded protein: CASRDGQGLMNTEAFF.

On this clone: Its ends do not fully match the called genes, so a read error is possible. The chain employs TRBV5-4 and TRBJ2-1; D gene ambiguous. Looked up from germline, CDR1 is SGHNT and CDR2 is YYREEE (reference sequence). This CDR3 spans 13 amino acids. In nucleotides, the CDR3 is TGTGCCAGCAGCTTGGACTCCTTCAATGAGCAGTTCTTC. As protein: CASSLDSFNEQFF.

This sequence joins TRBV11-2 and TRBJ1-3; no clear D gene. The CDR3 runs to 17 residues. CDR1 and CDR2 from the germline V gene are SGHAT and FQNNGV. Trimming removed 4 bases at V and 1 base at J, with 17 bases between. CDR3 residues: CASSSGRTDDSGNTIYF. CDR3 coding DNA: TGTGCCAGCAGCTCTGGTAGAACAGACGATTCTGGAAACACCATATATTTT.

The chain employs TRBV18 and TRBJ2-7; the D gene is possibly TRBD2 (6 bases). The CDR3 consists of 14 residues. Germline V gives CDR1 KGHSH, CDR2 LQKENI. Trimming removed 3 bases from V and 7 bases from J, with 16 bases in between. DNA for the CDR3: TGTGCCAGCTCACCCGGCGGGACCTCGGGGGAGCAGTACTTC. Its translation: CASSPGGTSGEQYF.

The chain employs TRBV5-4 and TRBJ2-1; TRBD2 aligns across 7 bases. CDR3 length: 16 residues. CDR1 and CDR2 (germline): SGHNT, YYREEE (reference sequence). J lost 0 bases, V lost 2 bases, and 5 bases had no gene match. DNA of the CDR3: TGTGCCAGCAGCTTAGGTAGCGGGCTCTCCTACAATGAGCAGTTCTTC. It specifies CASSLGSGLSYNEQFF.

The V gene is TRBV20-1, the J gene TRBJ1-2; D is perhaps TRBD1 (6 bases). The germline V gene encodes CDR1 DFQATT and CDR2 SNEGSKA (reference sequence). Trimming left V 3 bases short and J 7 bases short, with 15 bases between. The CDR3 is 13 amino acids. The CDR3 here is CSASNRELPGYTF. CDR3 DNA sequence: TGCAGTGCTAGTAACAGGGAGTTGCCTGGCTACACCTTC.

The rearrangement uses TRBV6-5 and TRBJ2-7, with 7 bases aligning to TRBD1. V trimming: 4 bases; J trimming: 5 bases; junction bases outside the gene matches: 2. From germline, CDR1 is MNHEY and CDR2 SVGAGI. The CDR3 is 12 residues long. The DNA of the CDR3 is TGTGCCAGCAGTTCAGGGGGAGACGAGCAGTACTTC. This gives the protein CASSSGGDEQYF.

The CDR3 region is CASNQGGGYTF. The CDR3, as DNA: TGTGCCAGCAATCAGGGCGGCGGCTACACCTTC. This chain links TRBV5-6 with TRBJ1-2; D may be TRBD1 (5 bases). V was shortened by 6 bases and J by 8 bases, with 11 bases between the two germline ends. The CDR3 has 11 amino acids. Germline CDR1 reads SGHDT; CDR2 reads YYEEEE.

This clone was counted a single time. J is TRBJ1-5 and V is TRBV19; weak D call: TRBD1 (5 bases). This CDR3 comprises 15 residues. Trimming cost V 6 bases and J 3 bases, with 15 bases left between them. The germline gives CDR1 LNHDA, CDR2 SQIVND (reference sequence). The CDR3 DNA reads as TGTGCCAGTAGGGGGCTGCAGCGCAACAATCAGCCCCAGCATTTT. It translates to CASRGLQRNNQPQHF.

V is TRBV2 and J is TRBJ2-3; 9 nucleotides line up with TRBD2. V trimming: 5 bases; J trimming: 5 bases; junction bases outside the gene matches: 17. This CDR3 comprises 18 residues. The germline gives CDR1 SNHLY, CDR2 FYNNEI. CDR3 region: CASSPGTIAGAFGDTQYF. The CDR3 region has the DNA TGTGCCAGCAGTCCTGGAACCATAGCGGGAGCCTTTGGAGATACGCAGTATTTT.

This chain connects TRBV9 to TRBJ1-2; no definite D call. The CDR3 consists of 11 residues. From germline, CDR1 is SGDLS and CDR2 YYNGEE. The V gene lost 4 bases and the J gene lost 4 bases, with 5 bases spanning the gap. CDR3 loop: CASSPGYGYTF. The CDR3 DNA reads TGTGCCAGCAGCCCAGGCTATGGCTACACCTTC.

V and J are TRBV19 and TRBJ1-1; 9 nucleotides line up with TRBD1. Per germline, CDR1 LNHDA and CDR2 SQIVND (reference sequence). Germline trimming cut 5 bases from V and 5 bases from J; bases unmatched to any gene: 9. The CDR3 sequence is 15 residues long. The CDR3 sequence is CASSLNPGQGTEAFF. CDR3 in DNA: TGTGCCAGTAGTCTCAATCCGGGACAGGGTACTGAAGCTTTCTTT. Full variable domain (remainder filled in from reference TRBV19 and TRBJ1-1): DGGITQSPKYLFRKEGQNVTLSCEQNLNHDAMYWYRQDPGQGLRLIYYSQIVNDFQKGDIAEGYSVSREKKESFPLTVTSAQKNPTAFYLCASSLNPGQGTEAFFGQGTRLTVV.